This TCR beta chain is drawn from a study of graft-versus-host responses after intestinal transplantation. The protocol was immunoSEQ multiplex PCR, while the TCRdb copy is restricted to in-frame clones and leaves out a portion. The table lists over 80,000 clones, about 84% of them singletons, with almost 1.5% in the top ten. This clone was observed a few times. Its target is not known. Study-level findings and limits: Circulating GvH clone levels at their peak were associated with HvG declines (early post-transplant).

V lost 7 bases to trimming and J lost 7 bases, with 14 bases between them. Germline CDR1 is MDHEN and CDR2 is SYDVKM. The CDR3 is made up of 13 amino acids. The chain links TRBV28 to TRBJ2-1; D gene uncertain. Sequences were derived from PBMCs, sampled 255 days after intestinal transplant. The source is a human patient who received an intestinal transplant, so some T cells may come from the graft donor. The CDR3: CASKPTIGNEQFF. The DNA for the CDR3 is TGTGCCAGCAAACCTACTATCGGGAATGAGCAGTTCTTC.